The present T cell receptor (beta chain) was sequenced within a study of T cell responses to AZD1222 COVID-19 vaccine. On the study more broadly: Second-dose intervals of approximately 4 or approximately 12 weeks were pooled.

General study points: The span of vaccine-associated CD4 TCRs extended across spike, with dominance at 160-218 and 743-854. Variant regions that are unmutated are reportedly the target of nearly half of spike-specific TCRs. Only a handful of AZD1222 recipients, roughly six in all, had baseline seropositivity.

The CDR3 runs 16 residues. Trimming at V came to 11 bases and at J to 0 bases, leaving 13 bases not matched to a gene. Germline CDR1 and CDR2: MDHEN and SYDVKM. Here immunoSEQ multiplex PCR was the method, and the copy in TCRdb shows in-frame clones only, minus some. The sample lists around 89,000 clones; under 95% were seen once. Turning to this clone: The antigen is not known.

The chain uses TRBV28 and TRBJ1-3, with 7 bases fitting TRBD1. The input for sequencing was peripheral blood, taken on day 0 of AZD1222 vaccination. The TCR was taken from an adult in good health. CDR3 amino acids: CAGGMAGGISGNTIYF. For the CDR3, the DNA is TGTGCCGGAGGGATGGCAGGGGGAATCTCTGGAAACACCATATATTTT.